The sequence of this TCR beta chain was determined in a study of T-cell reconstitution after alpha-beta-depleted transplantation in children (TCRdb year 2016). Background for the entire study: Using TCR repertoire profiling, the study followed T-cell immune reconstitution in a quantitative way in children after TCRalphabeta/CD19-depleted allogeneic hematopoietic cell transplantation. Overall results and qualifications from the work: In some patients, the high TCRbeta diversity seen at day 60 was put down to recipient T cells and intrathymic progenitors that had survived conditioning. Hyperexpanded clone frequencies declined over subsequent months; after one year, T-cell counts and TCRbeta diversity were mostly attributed to newly produced T cells. The apparently early recovery of alphabetaT-cell counts about two months after transplant reportedly depended on only several hundred rapidly expanded clones that came from non-depleted graft cells.

Library preparation was by PCR. Data came from an Illumina HiSeq 2500. TCR library preparation used molecular barcoding, with unique molecular identifiers applied to normalize quantification of the TCRbeta repertoire. TCRdb took the public reads, trimmed them with fastp at Q25, ran MiXCR for clone calling and kept in-frame beta chains. All rows with the same CDR3 protein become a single entry with the most common DNA and genes. In this sample the table shows approximately 800,000 distinct CDR3 sequences, around 15% of which occur a single time. In total, the top ten clones hold around 5.3% of the sample. The treatment or condition label, read with the paper, signifies: allogeneic hematopoietic cell transplantation with graft depleted of TCRalphabeta T cells and CD19 B cells. TCRalphabeta/CD19-depleted allogeneic hematopoietic cell grafts were given to the transplant recipients, all of whom were children.

On this clonotype itself: No antigen is known for it. Per-base quality was not reported, and no clone a single base away is much larger than it.

Trimming removed 6 bases from V and 7 bases from J; the gene matches leave 14 bases unexplained. The CDR3 goes from the cysteine to the phenylalanine over 16 residues. Of all the DNA, just the CDR3 is kept, 48 bases in frame from base 1. The sequence joins TRBV12-3 or TRBV12-4 to TRBJ2-3; 9 nucleotides in the junction match TRBD2. Material: PBMCs, mostly from graft donor cells, obtained 360 days after TCRalphabeta/CD19-depleted stem cell transplant. This TCR derives from a male patient younger than 18 who had a stem cell transplant for acute lymphoblastic leukemia, so the T cells may come from the graft donor. The encoded CDR3 is CASSRGSAGGPYTQYF. In nucleotides, the sequence is TGTGCCAGCAGCCGCGGGTCGGCGGGAGGGCCGTATACGCAGTATTTT.